The 12 T cell receptor beta chains reported below all come from one sample, sequenced in a study of cytomegalovirus exposure and HLA in healthy donors. PCR was performed using 60 Vbeta and 13 Jbeta primers. The method was immunoSEQ multiplex PCR; TCRdb's version includes in-frame clones alone and lacks a portion of them. This sample carries 150,000 to 200,000 clones, 70% to 80% of them seen once, and the ten largest clones take nearly 4.5%. The sample comprised PBMCs. The receptors derive from a woman aged 25-40 years in good health and CMV-seropositive.

This sequence joins TRBV5-4 and TRBJ2-7; TRBD1 aligns across 8 bases. The CDR3 is 16 amino acids. J gave up 1 base and V 0 bases, and 6 bases lay outside the gene matches. Germline V gives CDR1 SGHNT, CDR2 YYREEE (reference sequence). CDR3 nucleotides: TGTGCCAGCAGCTTGGGGACAGGGCGCGGATCCTACGAGCAGTACTTC. Translation gives CASSLGTGRGSYEQYF.

The chain recombines TRBV5-1 with TRBJ2-3, with D possibly TRBD2 on 5 matching bases. CDR3 length: 19 amino acids. V gave up 1 base and J gave up 1 base, with 22 bases separating them. Germline-derived CDR1 and CDR2 are SGHRS and YFSETQ. CDR3 residues: CASSLRSVGVSSGTDTQYF. CDR3 sequence (DNA): TGCGCCAGCAGCTTGCGTTCGGTCGGGGTGTCCTCCGGCACAGATACGCAGTATTTT.

This rearrangement joins TRBV27 to TRBJ2-4; D may be TRBD1 (5 bases). Germline CDR1 reads MNHEY; CDR2 reads SMNVEV (reference sequence). There are 16 residues in the CDR3. V shed 4 bases and J shed 0 bases, with 13 bases lying between them. The CDR3 bases are TGTGCCAGCAGTTCCTACACGACAGTAGCCAAAAACATTCAGTACTTC. Amino acid sequence: CASSSYTTVAKNIQYF.

This clone appeared a single time. The V gene is TRBV6-5, the J gene TRBJ2-7; tentative D call: TRBD2 (5 bases). Germline CDR1 is MNHEY and CDR2 is SVGAGI. This CDR3 region has 15 residues. V lost 2 bases, J lost 4 bases, and 15 bases lay in between. In DNA form, the CDR3 reads TGTGCCAGCAGTTACCAGGAGGCCCGAACGTACGAGCAGTACTTC. Translating it yields CASSYQEARTYEQYF.

This clone was seen just once. The chain couples TRBV29-1 to TRBJ1-1; 8 nucleotides align to TRBD1. Looked up from germline, CDR1 is SQVTM and CDR2 is ANQGSEA. The CDR3 is 14 residues long. V lost 6 bases and J lost 4; bases outside the gene matches: 10. CDR3 in DNA: TGCAGCGTGCCCCCCCTAGACAGGGGCACTGAAGCTTTCTTT. Residues: CSVPPLDRGTEAFF. Supplemented by reference TRBV29-1 and TRBJ1-1, the full variable domain reads SAVISQKPSRDICQRGTSLTIQCQVDSQVTMMFWYRQQPGQSLTLIATANQGSEATYESGFVIDKFPISRPNLTFSTLTVSNMSPEDSSIYLCSVPPLDRGTEAFFGQGTRLTVV.

This clone was seen only a few times. The V call is TRBV5-1, the J call TRBJ2-1, with unresolved D. CDR1 and CDR2 (germline): SGHRS, YFSETQ. The V and J ends lost 1 base and 6 bases respectively, with 14 bases between them. This CDR3 region has 15 residues. CDR3 amino acids: CASSLWQARFNEQFF. Written as DNA, the CDR3 is TGCGCCAGCAGCTTGTGGCAGGCCAGGTTCAATGAGCAGTTCTTC.

CDR3 coding DNA: TGTGCCAGCAGCTTATTTGGGGCTGCCGGCTATGGCTACACCTTC. Translated, it gives CASSLFGAAGYGYTF. The chain employs TRBV11-2 and TRBJ1-2; D may be TRBD1 (5 bases). Trimming pared 2 bases from V and 4 bases from J, leaving 14 bases between. CDR3 length: 15 residues. Germline loops: CDR1 SGHAT, CDR2 FQNNGV. Full variable domain (remainder filled in from reference TRBV11-2 and TRBJ1-2): EAGVAQSPRYKIIEKRQSVAFWCNPISGHATLYWYQQILGQGPKLLIQFQNNGVVDDSQLPKDRFSAERLKGVDSTLKIQPAKLEDSAVYLCASSLFGAAGYGYTFGSGTRLTVV.

This chain joins TRBV5-5 and TRBJ1-4; D might be TRBD1 (6 bases). V lost 4 bases, J lost 3 bases, and 22 bases lay in between. Germline V gene sequence: CDR1 SGHKS, CDR2 YYEKEE (reference sequence). The CDR3 length is 18 residues. The CDR3 DNA is TGTGCCAGCAGCCTCCCCAGAGGGGGGGGGTCGGCTAATGAAAAACTGTTTTTT. Its protein product is CASSLPRGGGSANEKLFF.

The chain joins TRBV2 to TRBJ2-1; no definite D call. Germline loops: CDR1 SNHLY, CDR2 FYNNEI. Trimming removed 6 bases from V and 3 bases from J, with 12 bases in between. The CDR3 loop spans 14 amino acids. Here the CDR3 DNA reads TGTGCCAGCAGCCAAGATATACTCTACAATGAGCAGTTCTTC. Its protein is CASSQDILYNEQFF.

CDR3 in DNA: TGTGCCAGCGGTACTAGGGATGGTGGCTACACCTTC. Translated: CASGTRDGGYTF. The rearrangement joins TRBV5-4 to TRBJ1-2; the D is unclear. The CDR3 runs 12 residues. Trimming stripped 7 bases from V and 7 bases from J, with 14 bases between. CDR1 is SGHNT and CDR2 is YYREEE in the germline V gene (reference sequence).

CDR3: CASSSTGPHEQYF. The CDR3 region has the DNA TGCGCCAGCAGCAGCACAGGTCCCCACGAGCAGTACTTC. V gene TRBV5-1 combines with J gene TRBJ2-7, with D maybe TRBD1 (5 bases). The germline V and J ends were trimmed by 4 bases and 5 bases, with 13 bases remaining between them. Germline V gives CDR1 SGHRS, CDR2 YFSETQ. The CDR3 is 13 amino acids. Full variable domain (outside the CDR3, taken from reference TRBV5-1 and TRBJ2-7): KAGVTQTPRYLIKTRGQQVTLSCSPISGHRSVSWYQQTPGQGLQFLFEYFSETQRNKGNFPGRFSGRQFSNSRSEMNVSTLELGDSALYLCASSSTGPHEQYFGPGTRLTVT.

The gene calls are TRBV6-1 and TRBJ1-3; 8 bases fit TRBD1. Germline CDR1 and CDR2: MNHNS and SASEGT. The ends lost 4 bases at V and 2 bases at J; junction bases unmatched: 10. This CDR3 has 17 amino acids. In DNA form, the CDR3 reads TGTGCCAGCAGTGCCATAACTGGGACAGGCACTGGAAACACCATATATTTT. It translates to CASSAITGTGTGNTIYF.